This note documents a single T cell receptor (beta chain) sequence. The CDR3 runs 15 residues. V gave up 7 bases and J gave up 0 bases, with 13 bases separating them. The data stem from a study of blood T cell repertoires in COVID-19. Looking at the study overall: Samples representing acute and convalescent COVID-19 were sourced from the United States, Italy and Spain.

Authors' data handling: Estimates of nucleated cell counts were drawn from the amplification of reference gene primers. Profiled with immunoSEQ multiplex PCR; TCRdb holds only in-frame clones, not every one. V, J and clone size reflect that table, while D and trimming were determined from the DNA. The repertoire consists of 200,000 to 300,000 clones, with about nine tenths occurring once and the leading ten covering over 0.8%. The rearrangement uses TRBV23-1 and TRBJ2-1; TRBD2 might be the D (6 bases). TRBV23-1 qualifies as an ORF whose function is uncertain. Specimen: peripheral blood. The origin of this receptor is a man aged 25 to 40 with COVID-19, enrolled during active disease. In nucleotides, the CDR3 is TGCGCCAGCACCCAGGAGGGAAGCTCCTACAATGAGCAGTTCTTC. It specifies CASTQEGSSYNEQFF.